The entry below describes one TCR beta chain. Germline assignment: CDR1 SGDLS and CDR2 YYNGEE. CDR3 length: 15 residues. V was clipped by 3 bases and J by 3 bases, with 16 bases between them. This sample is part of a study of shared clonotypes between healthy human individuals. CD45RO-negative cells were positively selected for CCR7, leaving out terminally differentiated effector memory CD45RA+ cells. In the original processing: For the immunoSEQ data, sequences were junction-only without quality scores, so filtering differed. The repertoire was sequenced with immunoSEQ multiplex PCR; TCRdb's copy has only in-frame clones and lacks some. From that table come the V and J calls and clone size; the DNA was used to work out D and trimming. The sample has around 1.9 million clones; around 93% are singletons.

Sequenced material: naive CD8+ T cells from PBMCs. This clonotype originated in a man younger than 30 in good health. Some clones in this sample may be carry-over from other donors' samples. The chain links TRBV9 to TRBJ2-7, with D maybe TRBD1 (6 bases). This CDR3 is CASSAEGHANYEQYF. In DNA form, the CDR3 reads TGTGCCAGCAGCGCAGAGGGACACGCAAACTACGAGCAGTACTTC.